One and the same sample provided the 29 T cell receptor beta chains below, sequenced in a study of T-cell reconstitution after alpha-beta-depleted transplantation in children. Using unique molecular identifiers, the investigators prepared the TCRbeta library. TCRdb processed the PCR reads anew with MiXCR; each CDR3 protein has one entry. The table includes roughly 420,000 distinct CDR3 sequences, 15% to 20% detected once. The sequenced sample was PBMCs, mostly from graft donor cells, obtained 360 days after TCRalphabeta/CD19-depleted stem cell transplant. Every receptor here comes from a boy younger than two who had a stem cell transplant for Wiskott-Aldrich syndrome, so the T cells may come from the graft donor.

This clonotype was counted only a few times. The CDR3 region has the DNA TGTGCCAGCAGCTTTGACATTTACGAGCAGTACTTC. Protein sequence: CASSFDIYEQYF. The V call is TRBV12-3 or TRBV12-4, the J call TRBJ2-7; D remains ambiguous. The CDR3 is made up of 12 amino acids. The V end was cut by 6 bases, the J end by 4 bases, with 10 bases between.

This sequence joins TRBV28 and TRBJ1-1; D perhaps matches TRBD1 (5 bases). The CDR3 extends over 15 amino acids. Looked up from germline, CDR1 is MDHEN and CDR2 is SYDVKM. V shed 3 bases and J shed 6 bases, with 17 bases lying between them. The CDR3 bases are TGTGCCAGCAGTTTCCTAGGGGCGAGGTATGCTGAAGCTTTCTTT. Translation gives CASSFLGARYAEAFF. Complete variable domain (other parts from reference TRBV28 and TRBJ1-1): DVKVTQSSRYLVKRTGEKVFLECVQDMDHENMFWYRQDPGLGLRLIYFSYDVKMKEKGDIPEGYSVSREKKERFSLILESASTNQTSMYLCASSFLGARYAEAFFGQGTRLTVV.

This clonotype has a handful of counts. The CDR3 loop reads CASSFESGGELFF. DNA for the CDR3: TGCGCCAGCAGCTTTGAGAGTGGCGGGGAGCTGTTTTTT. This chain links TRBV5-1 with TRBJ2-2; D is ambiguous. The V gene lost 2 bases and the J gene lost 7 bases, with 9 bases spanning the gap. Germline CDR1 reads SGHRS; CDR2 reads YFSETQ. The CDR3 is 13 residues long.

The CDR3 DNA sequence: TGTGCCAGCAGTCCATGGAATGAGCAGTTCTTC. It yields the protein CASSPWNEQFF. The rearrangement joins TRBV12-3 or TRBV12-4 to TRBJ2-1, with D hard to call. Trimming left V 5 bases short and J 7 bases short, with 6 bases between. The CDR3 is 11 amino acids.

The chain recombines TRBV11-3 with TRBJ2-4; no clear D gene. Germline V CDR1 and CDR2: SGHNT, YENEEA. The CDR3 is made up of 15 amino acids. The ends were cut back, 2 bases at V and 0 bases at J, with 8 bases in the middle. CDR3 sequence reads: CASSLPSLAKNIQYF. The CDR3 coding sequence is TGTGCCAGCAGCTTACCCTCCCTAGCCAAAAACATTCAGTACTTC.

This clonotype has more than one count but fewer than ten. This chain connects TRBV12-3 or TRBV12-4 to TRBJ2-5, with 9 bases fitting TRBD2. The CDR3 spans 15 residues. V lost 2 bases to trimming and J lost 5 bases; unmatched junction nucleotides: 6. CDR3: CASSLRRGGWETQYF. In nucleotides, the CDR3 is TGTGCCAGCAGTTTAAGGCGGGGGGGCTGGGAGACCCAGTACTTC.

The chain combines TRBV5-1 with TRBJ1-2; 7 bases fit TRBD1. With V trimmed by 0 bases and J by 4 bases, 12 bases remained unmatched. There are 17 residues in the CDR3. Germline loops: CDR1 SGHRS, CDR2 YFSETQ. CDR3 DNA sequence: TGCGCCAGCAGCTTGGCCCCTGAGACAGGGATCAGCTATGGCTACACCTTC. Translation: CASSLAPETGISYGYTF.

This clonotype was observed at least ten times. The chain couples TRBV7-2 to TRBJ2-7; TRBD2 matches at 8 bases. The V segment lost 7 bases and the J segment 3 bases; nucleotides outside the gene matches: 11. There are 15 residues in the CDR3. Germline V CDR1 and CDR2: SGHTA, FQGNSA. CDR3 nucleotides: TGTGCCAGCACCCTCCGAGCGGGAGAGAGCTACGAGCAGTACTTC. It translates to CASTLRAGESYEQYF.

This clonotype has only a few counts. The rearrangement links TRBV29-1 to TRBJ1-2; D is undetermined. The CDR3 totals 12 residues. Germline V gene data show CDR1 as SQVTM and CDR2 as ANQGSEA. V was clipped by 3 bases and J by 2 bases, with 7 bases between them. The DNA for the CDR3 is TGCAGCGTTGATCGCAGGAACTATGGCTACACCTTC. It translates to CSVDRRNYGYTF.

The chain recombines TRBV7-8 with TRBJ1-1; D is possibly TRBD1 (5 bases). V lost 3 bases and J 3 bases, leaving 8 bases between the germline ends. Germline CDR1 is SGHVS and CDR2 is FQNEAQ. The CDR3 spans 13 residues. CDR3 in amino acids: CASSFEGYTEAFF. CDR3 DNA sequence: TGTGCCAGCAGCTTCGAGGGGTACACTGAAGCTTTCTTT.

V and J are TRBV2 and TRBJ1-1, with 9 bases that match TRBD1. This CDR3 has 13 residues. Germline V lookup: CDR1 SNHLY, CDR2 FYNNEI. V was pared by 8 bases and J by 9 bases, with 10 bases of the junction left unmatched. This chain's CDR3 is CASGRDRAFQAFF. Written as DNA, the CDR3 is TGTGCCAGCGGAAGGGACAGGGCGTTCCAAGCTTTCTTT.

This clonotype was observed a few times. V is TRBV6-1 and J is TRBJ2-3; a possible D gene is TRBD2 (7 bases). Germline V gene data show CDR1 as MNHNS and CDR2 as SASEGT. CDR3 length: 15 residues. Between the trimmed V and J ends, which lost 6 bases and 3 bases, there was a span of 16 bases. CDR3 residues: CASSKLGGGTDTQYF. The CDR3, as DNA: TGTGCCAGCAGCAAACTGGGAGGGGGAACAGATACGCAGTATTTT.

This clonotype was counted between two and nine times. This chain uses TRBV5-1 with TRBJ2-5; TRBD1 aligns across 7 bases. Trimming removed 4 bases from V and 5 bases from J; junction bases left unmatched: 5. CDR3 length equals 13 residues. Germline CDR1 and CDR2: SGHRS and YFSETQ. The CDR3 loop reads CASSQGQMETQYF. DNA for the CDR3: TGCGCCAGCAGCCAGGGACAGATGGAGACCCAGTACTTC. Full variable domain (remainder filled in from reference TRBV5-1 and TRBJ2-5): KAGVTQTPRYLIKTRGQQVTLSCSPISGHRSVSWYQQTPGQGLQFLFEYFSETQRNKGNFPGRFSGRQFSNSRSEMNVSTLELGDSALYLCASSQGQMETQYFGPGTRLLVL.

CDR3 coding DNA: TGTGCCAGCAGTCCCCCTGCTAGCGGGAGGATAAATACGCAGTATTTT. As protein: CASSPPASGRINTQYF. The genes are TRBV12-3 or TRBV12-4 and TRBJ2-3; 11 positions match TRBD2. The V and J ends lost 5 bases and 7 bases, in that order; junction bases with no gene match: 11. The CDR3 has 16 residues.

This clonotype was counted a few times. J is TRBJ2-7 and V is TRBV7-9; 7 positions agree with TRBD2. This CDR3 region has 15 residues. Germline V CDR1 and CDR2: SEHNR, FQNEAQ (reference sequence). J lost 5 bases, V lost 5 bases, and 12 bases had no gene match. CDR3 nucleotides: TGTGCCAGCAGCCAATACCGGGCGGGAGTGGACGAGCAGTACTTC. This encodes CASSQYRAGVDEQYF.

The table lists this clonotype with a few counts. The genes are TRBV2 and TRBJ2-5; TRBD1 or TRBD2 may be the D gene (6 bases each). The CDR3 is 13 residues long. Germline assignment: CDR1 SNHLY and CDR2 FYNNEI. V shed 8 bases and J shed 5 bases, with 15 bases lying between them. CDR3 region: CASGGLRRETQYF. As DNA, the CDR3 is TGTGCCAGCGGGGGGCTACGTCGGGAGACCCAGTACTTC.

The V and J genes are TRBV5-1 and TRBJ2-2; 11 nucleotides agree with TRBD2. V lost 1 base and J lost 0; bases outside the gene matches: 5. The germline V gene encodes CDR1 SGHRS and CDR2 YFSETQ. The CDR3 is 18 residues long. The CDR3 protein is CASSLLAGGLANTGELFF. CDR3 DNA sequence: TGCGCCAGCAGCTTGCTAGCGGGGGGCCTAGCGAACACCGGGGAGCTGTTTTTT.

The V call is TRBV9, the J call TRBJ2-1; a weak D match, TRBD2 (5 bases). Germline CDR1 and CDR2: SGDLS and YYNGEE. Trimming cost V 1 base and J 4 bases, with 9 bases left between them. This CDR3 is 14 amino acids long. CDR3 coding DNA: TGTGCCAGCAGCGTACGGGGTGATTACAATGAGCAGTTCTTC. It encodes CASSVRGDYNEQFF.

This clonotype came up a few times. The chain joins TRBV20-1 to TRBJ2-1; no firm D call. There are 12 residues in the CDR3. Trimming took 2 bases from V and 9 from J, leaving 11 bases between them. The germline V gene has CDR1 DFQATT and CDR2 SNEGSKA (reference sequence). The CDR3 is CSARKIRVEQFF. The CDR3, as DNA: TGCAGTGCTAGAAAGATAAGGGTTGAGCAGTTCTTC.

This chain connects TRBV6-5 to TRBJ2-7, with D unclear. CDR1 is MNHEY, CDR2 SVGAGI, per germline. The V end was cut by 4 bases, the J end by 6 bases, with 10 bases between. There are 12 residues in the CDR3. Written as DNA, the CDR3 is TGTGCCAGCAGTTTGTGGGGAAGCGAGCAGTACTTC. Translation: CASSLWGSEQYF.

This clonotype was seen a few times. The chain carries TRBV4-1 and TRBJ2-1, with 7 bases aligning to TRBD1. V lost 2 bases, J lost 5 bases, and 6 bases stayed unmatched. The CDR3 runs to 15 residues. Germline CDR1 reads MGHRA; CDR2 reads YSYEKL. The CDR3 sequence is CASSQTGQLHNEQFF. The DNA of the CDR3 is TGCGCCAGCAGCCAAACGGGACAGTTACACAATGAGCAGTTCTTC.

This clonotype was found a few times. The chain is built from TRBV5-1 and TRBJ2-2; no clear D. The CDR3 spans 14 residues. Trimming shortened V by 6 bases and J by 0 bases, and 9 bases separated the two germline ends. CDR1 is SGHRS and CDR2 is YFSETQ in the germline V gene. The chain's CDR3 is CASKLRPNTGELFF. In DNA, the CDR3 is TGCGCCAGCAAATTGCGGCCGAACACCGGGGAGCTGTTTTTT.

This clonotype was counted only a few times. This sequence joins TRBV3-1 and TRBJ2-7, with 9 bases fitting TRBD2. The CDR3 loop spans 14 amino acids. The junction had 4 bases not matched to a gene; V was cut back by 4 bases and J by 3 bases. Germline V gene lookup returns CDR1 LGHDT and CDR2 YNNKEL (reference sequence). The CDR3 is CASSLGLAIYEQYF. The CDR3 nucleotides are TGTGCCAGCAGCCTCGGACTAGCGATCTACGAGCAGTACTTC.

The chain joins TRBV10-1 to TRBJ2-3; D not certain. The CDR3 extends over 12 amino acids. The V end was cut by 6 bases, the J end by 4 bases, with 8 bases between. Germline V gene lookup returns CDR1 WNHNN and CDR2 SYGVQD (reference sequence). CDR3 loop: CASRPESDTQYF. CDR3 coding DNA: TGCGCCAGCAGGCCAGAGTCAGATACGCAGTATTTT.

The rearrangement joins TRBV4-3 to TRBJ1-6; a possible D gene is TRBD1 (5 bases). The CDR3 runs to 15 residues. V gave up 1 base and J gave up 8 bases, with 12 bases separating them. The germline V gene has CDR1 LGHNA and CDR2 YSLEER. The CDR3 region is CASSQAATADSPLHF. The CDR3, as DNA: TGCGCCAGCAGCCAAGCGGCGACAGCAGATTCACCCCTCCACTTT.

This clonotype was counted between two and nine times. The V gene is TRBV12-3 or TRBV12-4, the J gene TRBJ2-5, with D possibly matching TRBD2 (5 bases). The V end was cut by 0 bases, the J end by 1 base, with 12 bases between. The CDR3 sequence is 16 residues long. The CDR3 spells CASSLAELRVQETQYF. The CDR3 region has the DNA TGTGCCAGCAGTTTAGCGGAATTGAGGGTCCAAGAGACCCAGTACTTC.

The rearrangement uses TRBV10-3 and TRBJ2-7; D is undetermined. This CDR3 has 13 residues. From germline, CDR1 is ENHRY and CDR2 SYGVKD. Trimming removed 3 bases at V and 5 bases at J, with 11 bases between. CDR3 in amino acids: CAISEQGFDEQYF. The CDR3 coding sequence is TGTGCCATCAGTGAACAAGGATTTGACGAGCAGTACTTC.

Only a few counts were recorded for this clonotype. The rearrangement uses TRBV10-3 and TRBJ2-7; no clear D. V gave up 7 bases and J gave up 3 bases, with 13 bases separating them. This CDR3 has 13 residues. Looked up from germline, CDR1 is ENHRY and CDR2 is SYGVKD. The CDR3 sequence: CAITASLYYEQYF. The CDR3 coding sequence is TGTGCCATCACAGCTTCCCTTTACTACGAGCAGTACTTC.

This clonotype was detected only a few times. CDR3 nucleotides: TGCGCCAGCAGCCAAGAGGCCAGAACCTATGGCTACACCTTC. It yields the protein CASSQEARTYGYTF. The chain combines TRBV4-1 with TRBJ1-2, with D uncertain. The CDR3 has 14 amino acids. Trimming took off 0 bases at V and 4 bases at J, with 9 bases between the two ends. Germline loops: CDR1 MGHRA, CDR2 YSYEKL.